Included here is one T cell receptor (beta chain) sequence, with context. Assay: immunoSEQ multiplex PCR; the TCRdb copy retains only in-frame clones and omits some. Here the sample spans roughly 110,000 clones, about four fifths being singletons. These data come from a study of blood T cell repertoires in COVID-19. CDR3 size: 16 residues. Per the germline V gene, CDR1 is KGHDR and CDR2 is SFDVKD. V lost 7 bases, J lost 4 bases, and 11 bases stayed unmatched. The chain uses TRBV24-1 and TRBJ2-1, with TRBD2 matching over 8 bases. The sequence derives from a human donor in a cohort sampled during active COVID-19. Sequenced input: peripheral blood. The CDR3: CATSQAGGGRYNEQFF. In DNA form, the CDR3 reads TGTGCCACCAGCCAGGCGGGGGGAGGTAGATACAATGAGCAGTTCTTC.